This TCR beta chain was sequenced for a study of T cell responses to AZD1222 COVID-19 vaccine. Findings and limits, study-wide: Targeting of unmutated variant regions was reportedly seen in nearly half of spike-specific TCRs. Just five to seven AZD1222 recipients tested seropositive at baseline. Spike-specific TCR breadth and depth grew following two AZD1222 doses. Most donors were white British and more were female, and clonal diversity was possibly underestimated.

Clones were sequenced by immunoSEQ multiplex PCR, and TCRdb holds only the in-frame ones, with some missing. Altogether 29,000 or so clones are present, approximately 93% being singletons, with the ten largest covering over 8%. Points on this clone: No antigen is known for it.

This CDR3 region has 14 residues. Germline CDR1 and CDR2: LGHNT and FRNRAP. Trimming took off 1 base at V and 5 bases at J, with 9 bases between the two ends. The source is an adult in good health. The chain couples TRBV12-5 to TRBJ2-1; D remains ambiguous. Sequencing used peripheral blood, obtained on day 0 of AZD1222 vaccination. Written as DNA, the CDR3 is TGTGCTAGTGGTTTGGGGTCACCGGACAATGAGCAGTTCTTC. Protein sequence: CASGLGSPDNEQFF.